One T cell receptor (beta chain) is described in this entry. Its antigen is as yet unknown. These data belong to a study of cytomegalovirus exposure and HLA in healthy donors. Turning to the study itself: Early released data had tens of millions of unique TCRs, all coming from HLA-typed donors.

Study-level points and caveats: Presence/absence analyses took donor sequencing depth as roughly uniform. TCR beta sequences reportedly predicted most subjects' HLA-A and HLA-B alleles accurately.

The PCR was carried out with 60 Vbeta primers and 13 Jbeta primers. Data came from immunoSEQ multiplex PCR; TCRdb stores just in-frame clones and leaves some out. The table includes approximately 140,000 clones, 75% to 85% detected once. This clonotype was obtained from a woman aged 40-49 years in good health and CMV-seropositive. The sequenced material came from PBMCs.

The CDR3 nucleotides are TGTGCCAGCAGTGACGGGACAGGGTATGAAAAACTGTTTTTT. This codes for CASSDGTGYEKLFF. This chain links TRBV6-1 with TRBJ1-4, with 9 bases fitting TRBD1. The CDR3 spans 14 residues. The germline V gene has CDR1 MNHNS and CDR2 SASEGT. After removal of 3 bases from V and 6 bases from J, the junction contained 2 bases not matched to a gene.